This T cell receptor beta chain emerged from a study of cytotoxic CD8 clonotypes in ibrutinib-treated CLL. Study information: Results showed roughly 25 partial and 2 complete responses; following median about 68 months, roughly 15 remained remitted, about 12 advanced. Study findings and constraints: Relative to age-matched healthy donors, clonality at baseline was higher, and it tracked circulating CD8+ T-cell counts. Treatment saw public clonotypes, which were uncommon, either contract or stay stable.

Regarding this clone: Its target is not known.

The germline CDR1 and CDR2 sequences are SGHRS and YFSETQ. The CDR3 runs to 17 residues. The J segment lost 5 bases and the V segment lost 0 bases, leaving 12 bases of the junction unmatched. T cells were sequenced at a targeted depth of 1 in 200,000 to 1 in 1 million. Produced via immunoSEQ multiplex PCR; TCRdb's table is partial and in-frame only. This sample has about 25,000 clones, with about 82% found just once. The genes are TRBV5-1 and TRBJ2-5; 8 nucleotides line up with TRBD2. The specimen was PBMCs, collected after 24 months of ibrutinib treatment. The origin of this receptor is a human donor with chronic lymphocytic leukemia. In DNA, the CDR3 is TGCGCCAGCAGCTTGGAAAAGAGGCGGGGGGCGCCCGAGACCCAGTACTTC. Translated, it gives CASSLEKRRGAPETQYF.